This TCR beta chain was identified during a study of blood T cell repertoires in COVID-19. About the study: In each case, the material was cDNA or gDNA derived from T cells, B-cell-depleted T cells, or PBMCs.

Original handling: Estimation of nucleated cell counts was performed using reference gene primer amplification. This table comes from immunoSEQ multiplex PCR, and its TCRdb copy is limited to in-frame clones, with some not included. V, J and clone size were drawn from that table, and D and trimming were deduced from the DNA. This sample yields around 320,000 clones, of which roughly 91% are seen a single time; over 8.5% belongs to the top ten. CDR1 is SGHRS, CDR2 YFSETQ, per germline. V shed 4 bases and J 0 bases; nucleotides not matched to a gene: 9. CDR3 size: 17 residues. Patients of the Seattle cohort, enrolled during active infection, were followed longitudinally.

The receptor was isolated from a woman aged 30 to 39 with COVID-19, enrolled during active disease. The gene calls are TRBV5-1 and TRBJ1-4; 7 bases agree with TRBD1. The sample consisted of peripheral blood. The DNA for the CDR3 is TGCGCCAGCAGCCCAAGGGACAGCCTTGCAACTAATGAAAAACTGTTTTTT. Translation gives CASSPRDSLATNEKLFF.